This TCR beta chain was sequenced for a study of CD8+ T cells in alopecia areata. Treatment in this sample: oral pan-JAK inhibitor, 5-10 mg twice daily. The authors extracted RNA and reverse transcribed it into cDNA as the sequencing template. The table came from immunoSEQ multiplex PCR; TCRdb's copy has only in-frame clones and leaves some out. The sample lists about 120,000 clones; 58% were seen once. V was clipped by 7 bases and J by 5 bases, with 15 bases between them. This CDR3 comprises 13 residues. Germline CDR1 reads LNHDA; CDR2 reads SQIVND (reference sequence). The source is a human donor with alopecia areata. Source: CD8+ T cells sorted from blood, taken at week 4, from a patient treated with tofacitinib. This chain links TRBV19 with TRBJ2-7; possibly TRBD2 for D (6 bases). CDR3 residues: CASTGTAVDEQYF. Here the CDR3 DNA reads TGTGCCAGTACCGGGACTGCTGTGGACGAGCAGTACTTC.